This T cell receptor beta chain was identified during a study of T-cell memory formation after mild COVID-19. Across the whole study: TCR clusters mostly belonged to single donors.

The CDR3 has 13 amino acids. The germline V and J ends were trimmed by 2 bases and 4 bases, with 8 bases remaining between them. This clonotype was detected many times. Its antigen is currently unknown. TCRalpha and TCRbeta libraries used 5'RACE with constant-segment primers and UMIs. TCRdb redid the calling of the 5' RACE reads with MiXCR, one entry per CDR3 protein. This sample carries more than 35,000 distinct CDR3 sequences, roughly 9.8% of them seen once, and the ten largest clones take about an eighth. Findings and caveats of the study: That cross-reactive memory joined was suggested by some responding clones appearing in pre-infection memory. Whether day 37 second-wave clones are SARS-CoV-2-specific was not confirmed.

The TCR comes from an adult woman who had mild COVID-19 (a few samples of this study predate the infection). Cell type and time point are not known. The J gene is TRBJ1-1, the V gene TRBV12-3 or TRBV12-4; D remains ambiguous. Sequencing input: PBMCs or a T cell subset sorted from them (not recorded which). The CDR3 nucleotides are TGTGCCAGCAGTTTATACAGAGGCACTGAAGCTTTCTTT. Protein sequence: CASSLYRGTEAFF.